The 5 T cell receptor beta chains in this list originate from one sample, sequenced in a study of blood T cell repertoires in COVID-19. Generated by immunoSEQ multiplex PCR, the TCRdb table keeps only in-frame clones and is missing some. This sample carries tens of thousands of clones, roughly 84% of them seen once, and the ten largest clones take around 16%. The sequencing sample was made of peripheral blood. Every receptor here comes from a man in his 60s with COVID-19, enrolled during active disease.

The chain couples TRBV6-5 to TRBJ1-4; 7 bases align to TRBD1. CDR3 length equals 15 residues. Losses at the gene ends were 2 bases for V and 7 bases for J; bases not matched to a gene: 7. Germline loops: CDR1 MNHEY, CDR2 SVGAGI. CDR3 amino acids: CASSYVTGSGEKLFF. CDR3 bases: TGTGCCAGCAGTTACGTGACAGGGTCTGGTGAAAAACTGTTTTTT.

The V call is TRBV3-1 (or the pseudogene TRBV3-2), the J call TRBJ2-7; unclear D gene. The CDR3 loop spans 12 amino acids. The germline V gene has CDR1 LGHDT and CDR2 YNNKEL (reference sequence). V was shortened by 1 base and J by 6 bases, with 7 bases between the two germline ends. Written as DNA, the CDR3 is TGTGCCAGCAGCCAAGCTACTGCCGAGCAGTACTTC. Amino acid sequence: CASSQATAEQYF.

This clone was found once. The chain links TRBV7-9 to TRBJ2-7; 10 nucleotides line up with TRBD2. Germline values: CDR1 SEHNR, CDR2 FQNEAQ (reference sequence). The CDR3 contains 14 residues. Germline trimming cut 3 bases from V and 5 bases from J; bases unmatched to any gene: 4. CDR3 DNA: TGTGCCAGCAGCTTCCTAGCGGGAGTAGACGAGCAGTACTTC. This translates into CASSFLAGVDEQYF.

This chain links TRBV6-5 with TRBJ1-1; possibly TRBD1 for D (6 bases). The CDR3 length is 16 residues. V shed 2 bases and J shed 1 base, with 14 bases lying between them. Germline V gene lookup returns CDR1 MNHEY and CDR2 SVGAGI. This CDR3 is CASSYPGDVRNTEAFF. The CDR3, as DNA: TGTGCCAGCAGTTACCCAGGGGATGTGAGGAACACTGAAGCTTTCTTT.

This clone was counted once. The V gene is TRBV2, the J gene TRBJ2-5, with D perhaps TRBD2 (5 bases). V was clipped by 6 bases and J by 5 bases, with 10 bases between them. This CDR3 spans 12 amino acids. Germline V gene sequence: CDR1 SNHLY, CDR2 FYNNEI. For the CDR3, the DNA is TGTGCCAGCAGGTCCGAGGGTGAGACCCAGTACTTC. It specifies CASRSEGETQYF.